These 9 T cell receptor beta chains were sequenced from one sample in a study of blood T cell repertoires in COVID-19. TCRdb keeps only in-frame clones here, not all; method: immunoSEQ multiplex PCR. The sample carries about 140,000 clones, around 86% recorded once. The sample was peripheral blood. The receptors were sampled from a woman older than 75 with acute or convalescent COVID-19.

The V and J genes are TRBV5-6 and TRBJ1-2, with TRBD1 as a possible D gene (5 bases). Germline loops: CDR1 SGHDT, CDR2 YYEEEE. Trimming shortened V by 5 bases and J by 8 bases, and 19 bases separated the two germline ends. The CDR3 runs 14 residues. The CDR3 loop is CASRLRVGISGYTF. In nucleotides, the CDR3 is TGTGCCAGCAGACTCAGGGTTGGAATATCCGGCTACACCTTC.

The chain uses TRBV6-5 and TRBJ2-5; 7 bases align to TRBD2. CDR1 is MNHEY and CDR2 is SVGAGI in the germline V gene. The CDR3 sequence is 15 residues long. V was clipped by 6 bases and J by 1 base; unmatched bases: 8. The DNA for the CDR3 is TGTGCCAGCAGGGCCGGGGAGGGAGTCCAAGAGACCCAGTACTTC. Encoded protein: CASRAGEGVQETQYF.

This rearrangement joins TRBV28 to TRBJ1-6; 7 bases match TRBD1. The length of the CDR3 is 19 residues. V gave up 6 bases and J gave up 1 base; unmatched junction bases: 15. Germline CDR1 MDHEN, CDR2 SYDVKM. For the CDR3, the DNA is TGTGCCAGCAGCCAAACATTGTTGGCAGGGGGTTCCTATAATTCACCCCTCCACTTT. This codes for CASSQTLLAGGSYNSPLHF.

The chain has TRBV6-5 and TRBJ2-7; TRBD2 might be the D (5 bases). The CDR3 has 14 amino acids. Trimming cost V 7 bases and J 0 bases, with 13 bases left between them. Germline V CDR1 and CDR2: MNHEY, SVGAGI. The CDR3 DNA reads as TGTGCCAGCATCTCGAGGGCCGGCTCCTACGAGCAGTACTTC. Translated, it gives CASISRAGSYEQYF.

The DNA of the CDR3 is TGTGCCAGCAGTGACAAAGGGGGCGAGCAGTACTTC. The encoded protein is CASSDKGGEQYF. The genes are TRBV28 and TRBJ2-7; perhaps TRBD1 as D (6 bases). The CDR3 totals 12 residues. Deletions cut 5 bases from V and 6 bases from J, with 11 bases between. The germline V gene encodes CDR1 MDHEN and CDR2 SYDVKM.

The rearrangement joins TRBV27 to TRBJ2-3; D uncertain. CDR3 length: 11 amino acids. Trimming took off 3 bases at V and 5 bases at J, with 3 bases between the two ends. Germline V gives CDR1 MNHEY, CDR2 SMNVEV (reference sequence). The CDR3 region is CASSFVDTQYF. CDR3 bases: TGTGCCAGCAGTTTCGTAGATACGCAGTATTTT.

The rearrangement uses TRBV4-2 and TRBJ2-3; a weak D match, TRBD2 (7 bases). Germline V CDR1 and CDR2: LGHNA, YNFKEQ. Deletions cut 1 base from V and 5 bases from J, with 16 bases between. This CDR3 region has 16 residues. The CDR3 sequence: CASSQGFRGAQDTQYF. The CDR3 bases are TGTGCCAGCAGCCAAGGGTTCCGGGGGGCCCAAGATACGCAGTATTTT.

The CDR3 loop reads CASSSGQENTGELFF. The CDR3 region has the DNA TGTGCCAGCAGCTCAGGACAGGAGAACACCGGGGAGCTGTTTTTT. The chain combines TRBV5-4 with TRBJ2-2; 7 bases align to TRBD1. This CDR3 comprises 15 residues. The junction had 3 bases not matched to a gene; V was cut back by 3 bases and J by 1 base. CDR1 is SGHNT and CDR2 is YYREEE in the germline V gene (reference sequence).

The chain's CDR3 is CASKRGSGNTIYF. The CDR3 DNA sequence: TGTGCCAGCAAAAGAGGCTCTGGAAACACCATATATTTT. This chain uses TRBV27 with TRBJ1-3; no firm D call. This CDR3 region has 13 residues. Trimming cost V 7 bases and J 0 bases, with 7 bases left between them. The V gene's germline CDR1 is MNHEY and CDR2 SMNVEV (reference sequence).